Given below is one T cell receptor beta chain in context. Its antigen is currently not known. Base qualities are not recorded, but no much larger clone differs from it by a single base. The data belong to a study of blood T cell repertoires in COVID-19 (dated by TCRdb to 2020 to 2021). With regard to the full study: Samples from collaborators originated in the United States, Italy and Spain and spanned both the acute and convalescent phases of COVID-19. The prospective study material was composed of cDNA or gDNA derived from T cells, B-cell-depleted T cells, or PBMCs. Subjects who had been exposed to COVID-19, were actively infected with it, or had recovered from it provided the deeply sampled blood TCRbeta repertoires that made up the dataset. The repertoires were released in a freely available public database intended as a resource for research on the immune response to SARS-CoV-2. The samples were drawn from the first 160 participants of the ongoing ImmuneRACE study and from 1,254 subjects provided by 6 global collaborators. A de-identified subject ID, COVID-19 status, age in years and sex were almost always included in the sample metadata. HLA class I and class II types, where available, came from metadata supplied by the sample provider rather than from assay-based typing.

TCRbeta CDR3 regions were amplified from genomic DNA by means of the immunoSEQ Assay, a bias-controlled multiplex PCR. Processing in the source paper ran as follows. The number of nucleated cells in each sample was estimated from the amplification of reference gene primers within the assay. Sequence reads were collapsed and filtered to measure the absolute abundance of every unique TCRbeta CDR3 rearrangement. Productive Simpson clonality was computed per sample as the square root of Simpson's diversity index over productive rearrangements. The table comes from immuneACCESS by way of TCRdb, which keeps in-frame sequences with V and J called. Part of the clones is missing from these tables; in studies checked, under half for an unresolved V gene and the rest for unknown reasons. Clonal size and the V and J genes are those of that table, whereas D and trimming came from the DNA. The sample table shows about 86,000 clones, and 87% are seen once. The ten largest clones take up 1.1% of the sample.

The collaborating institutions used their own protocols to collect whole blood in K2EDTA tubes. For TCRbeta analysis, collaborators shipped samples in one of three forms: frozen whole blood, isolated PBMCs, or DNA extracted from either of those sample types. What the authors observed across the whole study: Clinical and demographic metadata were provided uncurated, with the amount varying by source and participant.

The origin of this receptor is a human donor in a cohort sampled during active COVID-19. The specimen was peripheral blood.

In nucleotide form, the sequence is TGTGCCAGCAGCCTTACCCCCCGGGACAGGGCTGATGAGCAGTTCTTC. Its amino acids are CASSLTPRDRADEQFF. This chain joins TRBV7-8 to TRBJ2-1, with TRBD1 identical over 9 junction bases. Trimming leaves V shorter by 5 bases and J shorter by 8 bases, with the junction holding 13 bases beyond the gene matches. The CDR1 and CDR2 encoded by the germline V gene are SGHVS and FQNEAQ. The cysteine opens and the phenylalanine closes a CDR3 of 16 amino acids. Only the CDR3 DNA is retained, 48 bases long and in frame from the first base. When the CDR3 is completed using the reference TRBV7-8 and TRBJ2-1 genes on either side, the full variable domain is GAGVSQSPRYKVAKRGQDVALRCDPISGHVSLFWYQQALGQGPEFLTYFQNEAQLDKSGLPSDRFFAERPEGSVSTLKIQRTQQEDSAVYLCASSLTPRDRADEQFFGPGTRLTVL.